This T cell receptor (beta chain) was captured in a study of T cells in Graves' hyperthyroidism and ophthalmopathy (dated by TCRdb to between 2019 and 2020). Regarding the complete study: Peripheral blood was collected at initial diagnosis, before any treatment. The study also compared thyroid tissue and blood T-cell repertoires from several Graves' hyperthyroidism patients. Prospective prediction of ophthalmopathy was tested in an independent validation cohort consisting of fewer than 20 hyperthyroidism patients and approximately 16 patients who later progressed to ophthalmopathy. The paper reports TCR Vbeta CDR3 sequencing of some 140 peripheral blood samples: approximately 43 ophthalmopathy, 70 to 85 hyperthyroidism and around 17 progressor patients. To identify distinguishing TCR V-J signatures, a discovery cohort of 90 to 100 patients was used, comprising 40 to 45 with Graves' ophthalmopathy and 57 with stable Graves' hyperthyroidism. After sampling, hyperthyroidism patients received methimazole starting at 30 mg daily, and ophthalmopathy patients received high-dose intravenous methylprednisolone. The roughly 100 discovery patients were randomly divided into training and test sets at a 7:3 ratio. General study outcomes and caveats: A 13 V-J signature model separated ophthalmopathy from stable hyperthyroidism, with roughly 88% sensitivity and 81.08% specificity in cross-validation and 80%/75% in testing. During validation, the model predicted progression to ophthalmopathy a median of approximately 7 months ahead of onset, with almost 71% sensitivity and less than 85% specificity. No statistical method was used to set the sample size in advance, and investigators knew the group allocation. Most expanded thyroid clonotypes (frequency above 0.001) were also detected in blood, suggesting blood repertoires may reflect thyroid immune responses.

As for this clonotype: This clone's antigen is unknown. No base quality values were provided; no much bigger clone lies one nucleotide off.

Stable Graves' hyperthyroidism was defined as no progression to ophthalmopathy during 18 months of follow-up. Hyperthyroidism patients were aged 18 to 65 years and newly diagnosed, with disease duration of less than 2 months. Any patient with an uncontrolled infection, another autoimmune disease, pregnancy or lactation was excluded. Diagnoses relied on clinical symptoms, serum thyroxine and TRAb, thyroid ultrasound and orbital computed tomography. PBMCs were isolated from 10 ml of fresh peripheral blood by Ficoll-Paque density gradient centrifugation. Total RNA was extracted using Trizol reagent, and RNA quality was assessed on an Agilent 2100 Bioanalyzer. CDR3 length: 18 amino acids, cysteine to phenylalanine. Only the CDR3 DNA is retained, 54 bases long and in frame from the first base. The germline V gene yields MGHDK for CDR1 and SYGVNS for CDR2. Trimming takes 2 bases off V and 5 bases off J; junction bases not matched to a gene: 15.

TCR beta CDR3 regions were amplified from RNA transcripts. For the first round of RT-PCR on the TCR CDR3, the HTBI primer set was used together with the Qiagen OneStep RT-PCR kit. The libraries were constructed in a second round of multiplex PCR and then size-selected and purified. Sequencing of the libraries was done on an Illumina HiSeq2000 using paired-end 100 bp reads. As for the authors' bioinformatics: SOAPnuke was used to process the raw data, with reads discarded if the reads contained adapters or uncalled bases, had a mean Phred below 15, or lacked an exact constant-primer or identifier match. High-quality paired reads were merged using COPE v1.2.5, and each unique nucleotide sequence was defined as a clonotype. MiTCR v1.1 was used to align the clonotypes against IMGT TRBV, TRBD and TRBJ reference segments. The analysis included only V-J combinations with a frequency above 0.0001, which together covered around 99% of the repertoires. A TCS score was defined as the ratio of F50 (clonal expansion) to E x V (chaos), with BLOSUM62-based TCRdist applied between CDR3 peptides within each V-J. Welch's t-statistics and random forest reduced approximately 520 V-J features to 13, which were used in a naive Bayes classifier (R e1071). The Morisita-Horn index was used to measure how similar the thyroid and blood repertoires were. TCRdb cleaned the public reads at Q25 with fastp, built clones with MiXCR and kept in-frame beta chains. Rows merge per CDR3 protein into single entries with the most common DNA and genes. TCRdb, not the original authors, processed these V and J calls. The sample table records around 760,000 distinct CDR3 sequences; 30% to 40% of these occur just once. Roughly 30% of the sample is taken by the ten largest.

Source material: blood. The chain is made from TRBV25-1 and TRBJ1-1; 9 bases in between match TRBD1. The clonotype originates from a woman aged 40 to 49 with Graves' hyperthyroidism. The DNA is TGTGCCAGCAGTGAAAGGACAGGGGCGGCAGGGGGTGCGACTGAAGCTTTCTTT. Its protein product is CASSERTGAAGGATEAFF.